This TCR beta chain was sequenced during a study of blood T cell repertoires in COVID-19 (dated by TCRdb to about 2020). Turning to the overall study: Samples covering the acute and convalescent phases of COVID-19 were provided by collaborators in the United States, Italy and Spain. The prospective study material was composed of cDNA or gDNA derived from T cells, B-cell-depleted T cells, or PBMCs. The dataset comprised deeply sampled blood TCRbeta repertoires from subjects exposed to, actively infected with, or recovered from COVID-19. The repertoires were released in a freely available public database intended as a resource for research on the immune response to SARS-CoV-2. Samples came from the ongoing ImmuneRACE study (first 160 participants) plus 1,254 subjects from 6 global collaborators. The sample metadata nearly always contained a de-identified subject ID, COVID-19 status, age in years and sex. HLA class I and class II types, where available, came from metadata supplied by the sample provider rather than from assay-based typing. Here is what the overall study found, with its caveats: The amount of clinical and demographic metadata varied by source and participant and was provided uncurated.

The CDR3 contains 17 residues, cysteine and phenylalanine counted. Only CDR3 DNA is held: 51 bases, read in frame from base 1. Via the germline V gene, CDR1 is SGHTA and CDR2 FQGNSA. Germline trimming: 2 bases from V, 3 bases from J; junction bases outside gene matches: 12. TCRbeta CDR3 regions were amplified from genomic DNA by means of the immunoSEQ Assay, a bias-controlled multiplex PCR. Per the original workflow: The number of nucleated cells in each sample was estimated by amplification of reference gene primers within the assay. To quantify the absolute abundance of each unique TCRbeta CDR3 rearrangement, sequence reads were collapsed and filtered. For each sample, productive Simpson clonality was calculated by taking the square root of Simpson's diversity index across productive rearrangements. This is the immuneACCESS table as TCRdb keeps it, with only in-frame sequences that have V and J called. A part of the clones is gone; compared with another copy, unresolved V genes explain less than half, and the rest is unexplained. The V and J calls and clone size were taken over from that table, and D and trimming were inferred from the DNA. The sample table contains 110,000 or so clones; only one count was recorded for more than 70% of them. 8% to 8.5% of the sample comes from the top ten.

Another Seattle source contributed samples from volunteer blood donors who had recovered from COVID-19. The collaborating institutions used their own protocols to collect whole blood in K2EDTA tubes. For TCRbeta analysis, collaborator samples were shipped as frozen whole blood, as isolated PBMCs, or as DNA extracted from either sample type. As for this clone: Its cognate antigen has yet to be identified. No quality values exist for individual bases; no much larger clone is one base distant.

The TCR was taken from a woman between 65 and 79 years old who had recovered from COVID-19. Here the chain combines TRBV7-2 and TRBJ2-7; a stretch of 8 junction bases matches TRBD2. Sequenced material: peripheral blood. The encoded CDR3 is CASSLMGGGGKGYEQYF. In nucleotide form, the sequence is TGTGCCAGCAGCTTAATGGGTGGCGGGGGGAAAGGCTACGAGCAGTACTTC.